Reported below is one T cell receptor beta chain. This clone was seen just once. Its antigen is currently not known. The sample holds no much larger clone one base away, and base qualities are not on file. Collaborating institutions collected whole blood in K2EDTA tubes following their own protocols. For TCRbeta analysis, collaborator samples were shipped as frozen whole blood, as isolated PBMCs, or as DNA extracted from either sample type. TCRbeta CDR3 regions were amplified from genomic DNA using the immunoSEQ Assay, a bias-controlled multiplex PCR. Under the source paper's analysis protocol: Within the assay, amplification of reference gene primers was used to estimate how many nucleated cells each sample contained. To quantify the absolute abundance of each unique TCRbeta CDR3 rearrangement, sequence reads were collapsed and filtered. For each sample, productive Simpson clonality was calculated as the square root of Simpson's diversity index over productive rearrangements. Not all clones reach the TCRdb copy of this immuneACCESS table, which keeps in-frame sequences only. Checked studies attribute under half of the gap to unresolved V genes and leave the rest unexplained. Clonal size and the V and J genes are those of that table, whereas D and trimming came from the DNA. The sample profile shows roughly 52,000 clones; almost 85% of them were found once. Jointly, the top ten make up roughly 12% of the sample.

This sample stems from a study of blood T cell repertoires in COVID-19 (dated by TCRdb to between 2020 and 2021). Study-level background: Samples covering the acute and convalescent phases of COVID-19 were provided by collaborators in the United States, Italy and Spain. Nearly every sample came with metadata listing a de-identified subject ID, COVID-19 status, age in years and sex. The repertoires were released in a freely available public database intended as a resource for research on the immune response to SARS-CoV-2. Where available, HLA class I and class II types were obtained from metadata supplied by the sample provider rather than from assay-based typing. The material from the prospective study consisted of cDNA or gDNA derived from T cells, B-cell-depleted T cells, or PBMCs. The dataset comprised deeply sampled blood TCRbeta repertoires from subjects exposed to, actively infected with, or recovered from COVID-19. Samples came from the ongoing ImmuneRACE study (first 160 participants) plus 1,254 subjects from 6 global collaborators.

Reading from cysteine to phenylalanine, the CDR3 counts 15 amino acids. Only the CDR3 DNA stays, 45 bases, in frame from base 1. The junction shows trimming of 2 bases on V and 1 base on J, and the gene matches do not reach 1 base of it. CDR1 is given as SGHRS and CDR2 as YFSETQ, both from the germline V gene. The full study reports these points: The quantity of clinical and demographic metadata differed by source and by participant and was supplied without curation.

This clonotype was obtained from a human donor in a cohort sampled during active COVID-19. This chain is built from TRBV5-1 and TRBJ2-1, with 9 junctional bases fitting TRBD1. Sequencing used peripheral blood. The base sequence is TGCGCCAGCAGCTTACAGGGGGCTTCCTACAATGAGCAGTTCTTC. Translated, this is CASSLQGASYNEQFF.